These 22 T cell receptor beta chains were sequenced from one sample in a study of cytomegalovirus exposure and HLA in healthy donors. The PCR ran on 60 Vbeta and 13 Jbeta primers. Here immunoSEQ multiplex PCR was the method, and the copy in TCRdb shows in-frame clones only, minus some. The sample yields about 130,000 clones, 81% seen once. The sample was PBMCs. Every receptor here comes from a woman in her thirties or forties in good health and CMV-seropositive.

The V gene is TRBV6-5, the J gene TRBJ2-5; 13 nucleotides align to TRBD2. Germline CDR1 reads MNHEY; CDR2 reads SVGAGI. V shed 8 bases, J shed 6 bases, and the junction held 3 bases outside the gene matches. The CDR3 runs 13 residues. The DNA of the CDR3 is TGTGCCAGCTGGACTAGCGGGAGTAAGACCCAGTACTTC. Its translation: CASWTSGSKTQYF.

This chain links TRBV5-4 with TRBJ2-7; 10 positions match TRBD2. This CDR3 spans 19 amino acids. With 3 bases clipped from V and 3 bases from J, the junction kept 18 bases outside the gene matches. Germline lookup yields CDR1 SGHNT and CDR2 YYREEE (reference sequence). CDR3 in amino acids: CASSSPGRIPGLANYEQYF. CDR3 DNA sequence: TGTGCCAGCAGCTCACCGGGACGGATACCGGGACTAGCGAACTACGAGCAGTACTTC.

As to this clone: The same CDR3 is also encoded by other DNA sequences in this sample. V and J are TRBV2 and TRBJ1-2, with D perhaps matching TRBD1 (5 bases). Germline lookup yields CDR1 SNHLY and CDR2 FYNNEI. This CDR3 contains 13 residues. The germline V and J ends were trimmed by 2 bases and 4 bases, with 8 bases remaining between them. CDR3 nucleotides: TGTGCCAGCAGTGAAAGGGGTGGCTATGGCTACACCTTC. Amino acids: CASSERGGYGYTF. The full variable domain, with the rest looked up from reference TRBV2 and TRBJ1-2, is EPEVTQTPSHQVTQMGQEVILRCVPISNHLYFYWYRQILGQKVEFLVSFYNNEISEKSEIFDDQFSVERPDGSNFTLKIRSTKLEDSAMYFCASSERGGYGYTFGSGTRLTVV.

V usage is TRBV2 and J usage is TRBJ2-4; D gene uncertain. The CDR3 covers 13 residues. In germline, CDR1 is SNHLY, CDR2 FYNNEI. V gave up 7 bases and J gave up 9 bases, with 16 bases separating them. Here the CDR3 reads CASNGWAQSIQYF. Here the CDR3 DNA reads TGTGCCAGCAACGGTTGGGCCCAGAGCATTCAGTACTTC. Full variable domain (missing parts from reference TRBV2 and TRBJ2-4): EPEVTQTPSHQVTQMGQEVILRCVPISNHLYFYWYRQILGQKVEFLVSFYNNEISEKSEIFDDQFSVERPDGSNFTLKIRSTKLEDSAMYFCASNGWAQSIQYFGAGTRLSVL.

The chain is built from TRBV12-5 and TRBJ1-1, with D unresolved. The CDR3 is 13 amino acids. Trimming stripped 3 bases from V and 1 base from J, with 6 bases between. CDR1 and CDR2 (germline): LGHNT, FRNRAP. The CDR3 loop reads CASGFEQNTEAFF. For the CDR3, the DNA is TGTGCTAGTGGTTTTGAACAGAACACTGAAGCTTTCTTT. Variable domain in full (rest from reference TRBV12-5 and TRBJ1-1): DARVTQTPRHKVTEMGQEVTMRCQPILGHNTVFWYRQTMMQGLELLAYFRNRAPLDDSGMPKDRFSAEMPDATLATLKIQPSEPRDSAVYFCASGFEQNTEAFFGQGTRLTVV.

This chain uses TRBV13 with TRBJ2-1, with D tentatively TRBD2 (7 bases). Germline values: CDR1 PRHDT, CDR2 FYEKMQ (reference sequence). This CDR3 spans 17 amino acids. The ends were cut back, 0 bases at V and 9 bases at J, with 21 bases in the middle. This CDR3 is CASSLGSQRGGRGEQFF. CDR3 bases: TGTGCCAGCAGCTTAGGGTCGCAGAGGGGGGGGCGGGGTGAGCAGTTCTTC.

The chain couples TRBV27 to TRBJ1-5; no clear D gene. V was pared by 3 bases and J by 11 bases, with 11 bases between. Germline CDR1 MNHEY, CDR2 SMNVEV (reference sequence). This CDR3 spans 12 amino acids. In nucleotides, the CDR3 is TGTGCCAGCAGTTTTCTGGGCGCAGCCCAGCATTTT. Translating gives CASSFLGAAQHF.

The V call is TRBV5-1, the J call TRBJ2-1, with a possible D match to TRBD2 (5 bases). CDR3 length: 15 amino acids. In germline, CDR1 is SGHRS, CDR2 YFSETQ. V lost 2 bases and J 5 bases, leaving 14 bases between the germline ends. The CDR3 sequence: CASSFVGAYNNEQFF. As DNA, the CDR3 is TGCGCCAGCAGCTTCGTGGGAGCGTATAACAATGAGCAGTTCTTC.

This clone was counted only a few times. V and J are TRBV2 and TRBJ1-1; no firm D call. The CDR3 sequence is 13 residues long. CDR1 is SNHLY and CDR2 is FYNNEI in the germline V gene. With 1 base removed from V and 3 bases from J, the gap between germline ends came to 6 bases. Here the CDR3 DNA reads TGTGCCAGCAGTGAAGGTGAGGACACTGAAGCTTTCTTT. This gives the protein CASSEGEDTEAFF.

This sequence joins TRBV30 and TRBJ1-1; D may be TRBD1 (5 bases). The CDR3 has 13 amino acids. Looked up from germline, CDR1 is GTSNPN and CDR2 is SVGIG (reference sequence). V lost 4 bases and J 4 bases, leaving 13 bases between the germline ends. CDR3: CAWKGRGFTEAFF. In DNA, the CDR3 is TGTGCCTGGAAAGGACGGGGGTTCACTGAAGCTTTCTTT.

The chain joins TRBV6-6 to TRBJ2-3; 12 bases agree with TRBD2. With 4 bases clipped from V and 2 bases from J, the junction kept 4 bases outside the gene matches. This CDR3 has 16 residues. CDR1 is MNHNY, CDR2 SVGAGI, per germline (reference sequence). CDR3 sequence reads: CASSSRLAGATDTQYF. The CDR3 DNA sequence: TGTGCCAGCAGTTCCCGACTAGCGGGAGCCACAGATACGCAGTATTTT.

This clone has more than one count but fewer than ten. The rearrangement joins TRBV19 to TRBJ2-1, with 8 bases lining up with TRBD1. CDR1 and CDR2 from the germline V gene are LNHDA and SQIVND (reference sequence). The CDR3 loop spans 15 amino acids. The V and J ends lost 2 bases and 6 bases, in that order; junction bases with no gene match: 6. This chain's CDR3 is CASSISGGAGNEQFF. DNA for the CDR3: TGTGCCAGTAGTATATCAGGGGGCGCGGGCAATGAGCAGTTCTTC.

This clone was counted a few times. This chain connects TRBV6-5 to TRBJ2-7, with 12 bases fitting TRBD1. V shed 5 bases and J 7 bases; nucleotides not matched to a gene: 6. Germline V lookup: CDR1 MNHEY, CDR2 SVGAGI. The CDR3 runs 14 residues. The CDR3 spells CASSTGTGGLEQYF. In DNA form, the CDR3 reads TGTGCCAGCAGTACCGGGACAGGGGGCTTGGAGCAGTACTTC.

This clone was seen a handful of times. The chain carries TRBV14 and TRBJ2-5, with 8 positions matching TRBD1. The V segment lost 4 bases and the J segment 7 bases; nucleotides outside the gene matches: 8. CDR1 and CDR2 from the germline V gene are SGHDN and FVKESK. This CDR3 is built from 14 residues. CDR3: CASSRDRGFGTQYF. The CDR3 DNA follows: TGTGCCAGCAGCCGAGACAGGGGATTCGGGACCCAGTACTTC.

The chain joins TRBV5-1 to TRBJ2-5, with D perhaps matching TRBD1 (6 bases). Trimming cost V 4 bases and J 0 bases, with 10 bases left between them. The CDR3 contains 14 residues. Per the germline V gene, CDR1 is SGHRS and CDR2 is YFSETQ. CDR3: CASSQRTDQETQYF. In DNA, the CDR3 is TGCGCCAGCAGCCAGCGGACAGACCAAGAGACCCAGTACTTC.

The chain has TRBV11-2 and TRBJ2-1, with D possibly matching TRBD1 (7 bases). Looked up from germline, CDR1 is SGHAT and CDR2 is FQNNGV. Trimming pared 1 base from V and 0 bases from J, leaving 19 bases between. CDR3 length equals 19 residues. CDR3 loop: CASSLGRGRDTFSYNEQFF. The DNA of the CDR3 is TGTGCCAGCAGCTTAGGGAGGGGGCGGGACACCTTCTCCTACAATGAGCAGTTCTTC.

This clone was counted a single time. The rearrangement links TRBV11-2 to TRBJ2-3; the match to TRBD2 covers 7 bases. The germline V gene has CDR1 SGHAT and CDR2 FQNNGV. V was clipped by 2 bases and J by 0 bases; unmatched bases: 8. This CDR3 is 17 amino acids long. The CDR3 sequence: CASSLNPGLVSTDTQYF. The CDR3 DNA follows: TGTGCCAGCAGCTTAAACCCCGGACTAGTGAGCACAGATACGCAGTATTTT.

The V call is TRBV2, the J call TRBJ2-2; tentative D call: TRBD2 (6 bases). The V end lost 6 bases, the J end lost 0 bases, and 11 bases lay between the germline ends. Germline V CDR1 and CDR2: SNHLY, FYNNEI. The CDR3 covers 15 residues. The CDR3 region has the DNA TGTGCCAGCAGGGCCGGGACTTCGAACACCGGGGAGCTGTTTTTT. Amino acid sequence: CASRAGTSNTGELFF.

This clone appeared a single time. The chain couples TRBV7-3 to TRBJ2-5; perhaps TRBD2 as D (6 bases). The V end was cut by 5 bases, the J end by 2 bases, with 18 bases between. This CDR3 comprises 16 residues. Germline CDR1 reads SGHTA; CDR2 reads FQGTGA. CDR3 DNA: TGTGCCAGCAGCCTGTCCTCCCGGGGGAGTCAAGAGACCCAGTACTTC. It specifies CASSLSSRGSQETQYF. The full variable domain, in which reference TRBV7-3 and TRBJ2-5 provide the parts outside the CDR3, is GAGVSQTPSNKVTEKGKYVELRCDPISGHTALYWYRQSLGQGPEFLIYFQGTGAADDSGLPNDRFFAVRPEGSVSTLKIQRTERGDSAVYLCASSLSSRGSQETQYFGPGTRLLVL.

The V gene is TRBV19, the J gene TRBJ1-1; D call uncertain. The CDR3 consists of 19 residues. Trimming removed 1 base at V and 2 bases at J, with 23 bases between. CDR1 LNHDA and CDR2 SQIVND come from the germline V gene (reference sequence). The CDR3 DNA reads TGTGCCAGTAGTATAGCCGCGGGAGGATTAGCAAATAAAAACACTGAAGCTTTCTTT. Protein sequence: CASSIAAGGLANKNTEAFF.

The J gene is TRBJ1-1, the V gene TRBV4-3; 10 bases line up with TRBD1. From germline, CDR1 is LGHNA and CDR2 YSLEER. With 0 bases clipped from V and 6 bases from J, the junction kept 4 bases outside the gene matches. CDR3 length: 15 amino acids. CDR3 nucleotides: TGCGCCAGCAGCCAAGACGTTGGACAGGGGGCTGAAGCTTTCTTT. Encoded protein: CASSQDVGQGAEAFF.

The CDR3 sequence is CASSYAGGETEAFF. DNA for the CDR3: TGTGCCAGCAGTTACGCGGGGGGTGAGACTGAAGCTTTCTTT. This sequence joins TRBV6-5 and TRBJ1-1; the D gene is possibly TRBD1 (5 bases). V dropped 2 bases and J dropped 5 bases, with 12 bases sitting between them. The CDR3 has 14 amino acids. Germline assignment: CDR1 MNHEY and CDR2 SVGAGI.